Presented here are 13 T cell receptor beta chains from one specimen sequenced in a study of blood T cells in healthy people across ages. The authors ran a second PCR of roughly 6 to 12 cycles using a sample-barcoded 5' primer and a J-beta primer mix. TCRdb ran MiXCR on the 5' RACE reads and lists one entry per CDR3 protein. The sample lists approximately 1,000,000 distinct CDR3 sequences; 40% to 55% were seen once. The sequenced sample consisted of blood. These receptor sequences come from a woman aged 60-75 years in good health.

This clonotype showed up just a few times. J is TRBJ2-3 and V is TRBV7-2, with D tentatively TRBD2 (5 bases). Trimming removed 1 base at V and 0 bases at J, with 17 bases between. The CDR3 extends over 18 amino acids. Germline lookup yields CDR1 SGHTA and CDR2 FQGNSA. In DNA, the CDR3 is TGTGCCAGCAGCTTAGGAGGGCGGCTATTCTCTAGCACAGATACGCAGTATTTT. It is translated as CASSLGGRLFSSTDTQYF.

This clonotype has just a few counts. The genes are TRBV7-9 and TRBJ2-3; 8 bases map to TRBD2. The germline V gene has CDR1 SEHNR and CDR2 FQNEAQ (reference sequence). The CDR3 runs 16 residues. J was trimmed by 0 bases and V by 5 bases; bases with no gene match: 7. The CDR3 region has the DNA TGTGCCAGCAGCGAAACTAGCGGAACTAGCACAGATACGCAGTATTTT. This codes for CASSETSGTSTDTQYF.

V and J are TRBV7-8 and TRBJ2-1; 9 positions agree with TRBD2. Germline V CDR1 and CDR2: SGHVS, FQNEAQ. The V and J ends lost 1 base and 5 bases, in that order; junction bases with no gene match: 6. This CDR3 spans 16 amino acids. The CDR3 reads CASSLVVLAGDNEQFF. The CDR3 DNA sequence: TGTGCCAGCAGCTTAGTTGTTTTAGCGGGAGACAATGAGCAGTTCTTC.

V gene TRBV7-9 combines with J gene TRBJ2-5; possibly TRBD2 for D (6 bases). This CDR3 spans 15 amino acids. Germline CDR1 and CDR2: SEHNR and FQNEAQ (reference sequence). Between the trimmed V and J ends, which lost 5 bases and 1 base, there was a span of 14 bases. The CDR3 protein is CASSPHGGFQETQYF. CDR3 DNA: TGTGCCAGCAGCCCCCATGGGGGGTTCCAAGAGACCCAGTACTTC. The variable domain in full, completed from reference TRBV7-9 and TRBJ2-5, reads DTGVSQNPRHKITKRGQNVTFRCDPISEHNRLYWYRQTLGQGPEFLTYFQNEAQLEKSRLLSDRFSAERPKGSFSTLEIQRTEQGDSAMYLCASSPHGGFQETQYFGPGTRLLVL.

The chain couples TRBV10-3 to TRBJ1-4; D not certain. CDR1 and CDR2 from the germline V gene are ENHRY and SYGVKD. The V end lost 7 bases, the J end lost 0 bases, and 9 bases lay between the germline ends. This CDR3 is 14 amino acids long. The CDR3 here is CAIKEGSTNEKLFF. The CDR3 DNA reads as TGTGCCATCAAAGAGGGTTCAACTAATGAAAAACTGTTTTTT.

This chain links TRBV7-2 with TRBJ1-6; D remains ambiguous. Trimming removed 5 bases from V and 1 base from J, with 9 bases in between. Germline assignment: CDR1 SGHTA and CDR2 FQGNSA. This CDR3 has 15 amino acids. The chain's CDR3 is CASSTTGSYNSPLHF. The CDR3 bases are TGTGCCAGCAGCACCACGGGTTCCTATAATTCACCCCTCCACTTT. The full variable domain, with the rest looked up from reference TRBV7-2 and TRBJ1-6, is GAGVSQSPSNKVTEKGKDVELRCDPISGHTALYWYRQSLGQGLEFLIYFQGNSAPDKSGLPSDRFSAERTGGSVSTLTIQRTQQEDSAVYLCASSTTGSYNSPLHFGNGTRLTVT.

This clonotype was counted a few times. This chain joins TRBV28 and TRBJ2-7; TRBD1 aligns across 7 bases. The germline gives CDR1 MDHEN, CDR2 SYDVKM. The CDR3 is made up of 15 amino acids. Trimming cost V 4 bases and J 7 bases; bases outside gene matches: 13. The CDR3 sequence is CASSSPRTGPREQYF. The DNA for the CDR3 is TGTGCCAGCAGTTCGCCTCGGACAGGACCTCGGGAGCAGTACTTC. Full variable domain (rest looked up from reference TRBV28 and TRBJ2-7): DVKVTQSSRYLVKRTGEKVFLECVQDMDHENMFWYRQDPGLGLRLIYFSYDVKMKEKGDIPEGYSVSREKKERFSLILESASTNQTSMYLCASSSPRTGPREQYFGPGTRLTVT.

The genes are TRBV4-1 and TRBJ2-3; 7 positions match TRBD2. V was pared by 0 bases and J by 4 bases, with 13 bases of the junction left unmatched. This CDR3 region has 18 residues. Germline V gene data show CDR1 as MGHRA and CDR2 as YSYEKL. The CDR3 loop is CASSQDGGLGFGPDTQYF. CDR3 nucleotides: TGCGCCAGCAGCCAAGATGGAGGACTAGGGTTCGGTCCAGATACGCAGTATTTT.

The rearrangement links TRBV5-1 to TRBJ2-1, with TRBD2 matching 7 bases. The V gene end was trimmed by 4 bases and the J gene end by 3 bases; junction bases not matched to a gene: 25. The CDR3 contains 21 residues. Germline-derived CDR1 and CDR2 are SGHRS and YFSETQ. The CDR3: CASSTPVGRVPERDNYNEQFF. As DNA, the CDR3 is TGCGCCAGCAGCACTCCGGTTGGTCGGGTGCCCGAGCGGGATAACTACAATGAGCAGTTCTTC.

This clonotype was counted only a few times. The gene calls are TRBV20-1 and TRBJ2-5; D ambiguous. Germline-derived CDR1 and CDR2 are DFQATT and SNEGSKA (reference sequence). The CDR3 has 17 residues. Trimming cost V 2 bases and J 2 bases, with 21 bases left between them. The DNA for the CDR3 is TGCAGTGCTAGACGCGCAGTAGGAAGGCCCAAACAAGAGACCCAGTACTTC. Translated, it gives CSARRAVGRPKQETQYF.

The rearrangement joins TRBV6-6 to TRBJ1-1, with 7 bases matching TRBD1. There are 12 residues in the CDR3. The junction had 5 bases not matched to a gene; V was cut back by 7 bases and J by 6 bases. The V gene's germline CDR1 is MNHNY and CDR2 SVGAGI (reference sequence). For the CDR3, the DNA is TGTGCCAGCAAAACAGGGGCCCCTGAAGCTTTCTTT. Its protein product is CASKTGAPEAFF.

A remark on this clonotype: This may stem from a read error, because a much larger clone lies one nucleotide away. J is TRBJ2-7 and V is TRBV20-1, with 11 bases lining up with TRBD2. The CDR3 covers 17 residues. The ends lost 8 bases at V and 0 bases at J; junction bases unmatched: 15. The germline gives CDR1 DFQATT, CDR2 SNEGSKA (reference sequence). The CDR3, as DNA: TGCAGTACCGAAGACCTAGCGGGAGGTTACAGCTCCTACGAGCAGTACTTC. As protein: CSTEDLAGGYSSYEQYF.

This chain uses TRBV11-2 with TRBJ2-5; no definite D call. Trimming removed 5 bases at V and 5 bases at J, with 15 bases between. The CDR3 spans 14 residues. Germline CDR1 SGHAT, CDR2 FQNNGV. The CDR3 sequence is CASSRAVGRETQYF. The CDR3 bases are TGTGCCAGCAGCCGTGCCGTGGGTAGGGAGACCCAGTACTTC.